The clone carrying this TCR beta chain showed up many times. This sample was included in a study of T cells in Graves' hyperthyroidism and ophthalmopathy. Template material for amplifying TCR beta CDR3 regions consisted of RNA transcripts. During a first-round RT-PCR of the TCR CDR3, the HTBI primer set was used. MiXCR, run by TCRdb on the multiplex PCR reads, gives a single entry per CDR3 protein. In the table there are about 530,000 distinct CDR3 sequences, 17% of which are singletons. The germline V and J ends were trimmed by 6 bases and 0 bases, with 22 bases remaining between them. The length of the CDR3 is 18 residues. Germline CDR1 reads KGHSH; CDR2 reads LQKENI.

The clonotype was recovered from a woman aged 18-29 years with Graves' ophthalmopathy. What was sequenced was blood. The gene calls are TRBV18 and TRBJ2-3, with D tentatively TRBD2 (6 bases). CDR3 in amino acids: CASSPLLAGPASTDTQYF. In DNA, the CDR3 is TGTGCCAGCTCCCCTCTACTGGCGGGACCCGCTAGCACAGATACGCAGTATTTT.